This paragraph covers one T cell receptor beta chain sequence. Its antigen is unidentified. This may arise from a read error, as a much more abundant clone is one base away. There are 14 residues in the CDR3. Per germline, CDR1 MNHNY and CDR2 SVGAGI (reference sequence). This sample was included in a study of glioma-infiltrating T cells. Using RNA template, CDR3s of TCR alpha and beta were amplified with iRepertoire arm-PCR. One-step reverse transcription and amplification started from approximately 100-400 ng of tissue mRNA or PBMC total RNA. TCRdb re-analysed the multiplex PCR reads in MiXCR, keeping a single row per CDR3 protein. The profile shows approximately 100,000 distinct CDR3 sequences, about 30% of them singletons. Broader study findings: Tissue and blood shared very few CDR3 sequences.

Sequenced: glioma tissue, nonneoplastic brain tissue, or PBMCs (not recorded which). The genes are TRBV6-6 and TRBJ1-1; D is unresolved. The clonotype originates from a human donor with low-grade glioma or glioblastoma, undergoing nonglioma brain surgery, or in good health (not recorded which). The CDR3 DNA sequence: TGTGCCAGCAGTTACTCGACCAGGTACACTGAAGCTCTCTTT. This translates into CASSYSTRYTEALF.